The present TCR beta chain was sequenced within a study of T cells in Graves' hyperthyroidism and ophthalmopathy. The CDR3 covers 13 residues. V lost 0 bases to trimming and J lost 5 bases, with 7 bases between them. Germline values: CDR1 SGHTA, CDR2 FQGNSA. Amplification of TCR beta CDR3 regions was performed using RNA transcripts as template. The study used the HTBI primer set for a first-round RT-PCR of the TCR CDR3. TCRdb reanalysed the multiplex PCR reads using MiXCR and keeps one entry per CDR3 protein. The table shows about 640,000 distinct CDR3 sequences, with 13% to 15% occurring only once. This clonotype was seen a few times.

This clonotype was obtained from a woman aged 45-60 years with Graves' ophthalmopathy. Sequencing was done on a sample of blood. The chain has TRBV7-2 and TRBJ2-5; D is unclear. The CDR3 DNA is TGTGCCAGCAGCTTAGCGTATGAGGAGACCCAGTACTTC. Its protein is CASSLAYEETQYF.